The clone carrying this TCR beta chain was counted only a few times. Antigen: not known. The PCR was carried out with 60 Vbeta primers and 13 Jbeta primers. Only in-frame clones appear in the TCRdb table, and some are missing; sequencing was by immunoSEQ multiplex PCR. The profile covers roughly 200,000 clones, with approximately 80% appearing a single time and less than 15% taken by the ten largest. This sample is drawn from a study of cytomegalovirus exposure and HLA in healthy donors. Whole-study findings and limits: When analyzed later, a missense DCLRE1C variant was found to be linked to TCR beta V- and J-gene trimming.

V dropped 2 bases and J dropped 6 bases, with 10 bases sitting between them. CDR1 MDHEN and CDR2 SYDVKM come from the germline V gene. The CDR3 extends over 13 amino acids. The TCR was taken from a woman aged 25 to 39 in good health and CMV-seropositive. J is TRBJ1-1 and V is TRBV28, with no clear D. Sequencing was performed on PBMCs. CDR3 DNA sequence: TGTGCCAGCAGTTTACGGCCGGGATCTGAAGCTTTCTTT. Translated, it gives CASSLRPGSEAFF.